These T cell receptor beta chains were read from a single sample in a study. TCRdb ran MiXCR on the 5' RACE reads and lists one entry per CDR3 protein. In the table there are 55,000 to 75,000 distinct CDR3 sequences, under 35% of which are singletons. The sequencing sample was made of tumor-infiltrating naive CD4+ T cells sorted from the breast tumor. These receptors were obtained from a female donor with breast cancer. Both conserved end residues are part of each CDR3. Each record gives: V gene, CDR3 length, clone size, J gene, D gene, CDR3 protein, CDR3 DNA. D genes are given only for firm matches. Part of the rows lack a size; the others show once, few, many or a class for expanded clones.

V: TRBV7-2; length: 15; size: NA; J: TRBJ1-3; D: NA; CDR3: CASSSRALSGNTIYF; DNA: TGTGCCAGCAGCAGCAGGGCGCTTTCTGGAAACACCATATATTTT
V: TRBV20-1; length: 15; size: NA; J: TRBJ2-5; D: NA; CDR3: CSARDSRAGQETQYF; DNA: TGCAGTGCTAGAGATAGCCGGGCGGGTCAAGAGACCCAGTACTTC
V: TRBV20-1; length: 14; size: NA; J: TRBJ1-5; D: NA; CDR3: CGARTRANNQPQHF; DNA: TGCGGTGCTAGAACCAGGGCGAACAATCAGCCCCAGCATTTT
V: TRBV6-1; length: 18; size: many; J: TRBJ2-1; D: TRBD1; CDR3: CASSEEERGTVMGYEQFF; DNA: TGTGCCAGCAGTGAGGAGGAAAGGGGGACAGTCATGGGTTATGAGCAGTTCTTC
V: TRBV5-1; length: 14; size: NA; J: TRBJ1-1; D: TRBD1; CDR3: CTSSFDRGKAEAFF; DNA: TGCACCAGCAGCTTCGACAGGGGTAAGGCTGAAGCTTTCTTT
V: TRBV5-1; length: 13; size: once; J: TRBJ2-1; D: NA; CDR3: CASSLQRNGGQFF; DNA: TGCGCCAGCAGCTTGCAGAGGAACGGTGGGCAGTTCTTC
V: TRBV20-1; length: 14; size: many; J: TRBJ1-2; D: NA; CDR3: CSARWDLGVGGYTF; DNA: TGCAGTGCTAGATGGGACCTTGGGGTTGGTGGCTACACCTTC
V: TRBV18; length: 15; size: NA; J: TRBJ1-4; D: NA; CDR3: CASSPANRPNEKLFF; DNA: TGTGCCAGCTCACCAGCTAATCGACCTAATGAAAAACTGTTTTTT
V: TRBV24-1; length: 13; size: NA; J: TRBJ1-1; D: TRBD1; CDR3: CATGGQSTPEAFF; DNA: TGTGCCACCGGGGGACAGAGCACACCTGAAGCTTTCTTT
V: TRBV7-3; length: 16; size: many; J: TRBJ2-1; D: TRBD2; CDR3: CASSLSGRGTYNEQFF; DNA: TGTGCCAGCAGCCTATCGGGGCGGGGGACCTACAATGAGCAGTTCTTC
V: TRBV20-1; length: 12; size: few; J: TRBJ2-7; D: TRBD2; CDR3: CSAPSGSYEQYF; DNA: TGCAGTGCTCCTAGCGGGAGTTACGAGCAGTACTTC
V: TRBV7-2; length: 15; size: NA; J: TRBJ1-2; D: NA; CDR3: CASSPDQGRADGYTF; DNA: TGTGCCAGCAGCCCCGACCAGGGGAGGGCCGATGGCTACACCTTC
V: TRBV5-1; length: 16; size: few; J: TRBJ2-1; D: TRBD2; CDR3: CASTGTSGRSYNEQFF; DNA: TGCGCCAGCACAGGGACTAGCGGGCGGTCCTACAATGAGCAGTTCTTC
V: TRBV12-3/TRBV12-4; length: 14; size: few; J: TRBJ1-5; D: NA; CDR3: CASSLEGTGLAQHF; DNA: TGTGCCAGCAGCCTAGAGGGTACAGGGCTAGCCCAGCATTTT
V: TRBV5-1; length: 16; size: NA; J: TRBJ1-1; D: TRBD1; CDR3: CASGPRRFQGDTEAFF; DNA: TGCGCCAGCGGTCCCCGCCGCTTTCAGGGGGACACTGAAGCTTTCTTT
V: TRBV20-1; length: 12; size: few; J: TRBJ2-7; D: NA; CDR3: CSALIGSYEQYF; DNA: TGCAGTGCCCTAATAGGGTCTTACGAGCAGTACTTC
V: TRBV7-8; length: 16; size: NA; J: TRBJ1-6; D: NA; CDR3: CASSPEGGLTNSPLHF; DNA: TGTGCCAGCAGCCCAGAAGGGGGTCTCACTAATTCACCCCTCCACTTT
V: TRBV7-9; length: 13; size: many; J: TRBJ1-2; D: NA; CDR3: CASSSYIGGGYTF; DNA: TGTGCCAGCAGCTCGTATATAGGCGGGGGCTACACCTTC
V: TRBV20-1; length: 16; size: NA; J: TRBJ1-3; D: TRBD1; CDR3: CSARVPTGGDGNTIYF; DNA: TGCAGTGCTAGAGTACCTACAGGGGGCGATGGAAACACCATATATTTT
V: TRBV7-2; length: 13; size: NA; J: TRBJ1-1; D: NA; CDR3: CASSLQGYTEAFF; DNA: TGTGCCAGCAGCTTGCAGGGGTACACTGAAGCTTTCTTT
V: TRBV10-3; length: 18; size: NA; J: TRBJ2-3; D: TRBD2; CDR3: CAISPGTSGSPSTDTQYF; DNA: TGTGCCATCAGTCCCGGGACTAGCGGGAGTCCTAGCACAGATACGCAGTATTTT
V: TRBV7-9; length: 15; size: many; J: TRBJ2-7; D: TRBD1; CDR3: CASSRTGTATHEQYF; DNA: TGTGCCAGCAGCCGTACCGGGACAGCCACCCACGAGCAGTACTTC
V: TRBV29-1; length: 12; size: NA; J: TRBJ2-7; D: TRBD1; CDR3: CSASGQTYEQYF; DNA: TGCAGCGCATCGGGACAGACCTACGAGCAGTACTTC
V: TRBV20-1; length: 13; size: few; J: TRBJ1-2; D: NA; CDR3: CSALDPFNYGYTF; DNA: TGCAGTGCACTTGACCCCTTTAACTATGGCTACACCTTC
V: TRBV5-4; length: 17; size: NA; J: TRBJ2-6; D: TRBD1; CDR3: CASSRDRVLSGANVLTF; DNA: TGTGCCAGCAGCCGGGACAGGGTCCTATCTGGGGCCAACGTCCTGACTTTC
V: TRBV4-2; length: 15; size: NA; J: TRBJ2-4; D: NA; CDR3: CTSSQEGQAKNIQYF; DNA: TGTACCAGCAGCCAAGAAGGACAGGCCAAAAACATTCAGTACTTC
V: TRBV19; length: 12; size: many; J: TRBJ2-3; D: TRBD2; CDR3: CASRVAGDTQYF; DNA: TGTGCCAGTAGGGTAGCGGGGGATACGCAGTATTTT
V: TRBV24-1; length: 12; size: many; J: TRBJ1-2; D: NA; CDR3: CATSAPGAGYTF; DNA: TGTGCCACCAGTGCGCCGGGGGCTGGCTACACCTTC
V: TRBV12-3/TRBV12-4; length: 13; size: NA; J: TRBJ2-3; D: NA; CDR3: CASSLARTDTQYF; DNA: TGTGCCAGCAGTTTAGCTCGCACAGATACGCAGTATTTT
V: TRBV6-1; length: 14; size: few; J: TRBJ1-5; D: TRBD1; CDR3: CASIETGASQPQHF; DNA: TGTGCCAGCATTGAGACAGGGGCATCCCAGCCCCAGCATTTT
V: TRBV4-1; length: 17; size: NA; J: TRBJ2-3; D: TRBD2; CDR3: CASSQGLSGSGTDTQYF; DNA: TGCGCCAGCAGCCAAGGTCTGAGCGGGAGCGGCACAGATACGCAGTATTTT
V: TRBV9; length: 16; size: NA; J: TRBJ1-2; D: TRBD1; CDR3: CASTRQGAEANYGYTF; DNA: TGTGCCAGCACCCGACAGGGGGCCGAAGCTAACTATGGCTACACCTTC
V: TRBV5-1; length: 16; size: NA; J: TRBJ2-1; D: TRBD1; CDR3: CASSPSGGQGINEQFF; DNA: TGCGCCAGCAGCCCTTCAGGGGGACAGGGAATTAATGAGCAGTTCTTC
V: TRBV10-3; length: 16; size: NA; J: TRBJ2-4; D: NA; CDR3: CAISDPLADGKNIQYF; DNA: TGTGCCATCAGTGACCCGTTGGCGGATGGGAAAAACATTCAGTACTTC
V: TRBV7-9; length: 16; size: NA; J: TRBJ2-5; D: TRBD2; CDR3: CASSYSGGNLQETQYF; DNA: TGTGCCAGCAGCTACAGCGGGGGGAACCTCCAAGAGACCCAGTACTTC
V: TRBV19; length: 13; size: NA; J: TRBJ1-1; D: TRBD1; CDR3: CASSITGDTEAFF; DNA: TGTGCCAGTAGTATTACAGGGGACACTGAAGCTTTCTTT
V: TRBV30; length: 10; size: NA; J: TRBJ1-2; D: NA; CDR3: CAWRSYGYTF; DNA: TGTGCCTGGAGGAGCTACGGCTACACCTTC
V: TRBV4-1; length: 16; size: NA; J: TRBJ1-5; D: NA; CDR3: CASSQGRGRSNQPQHF; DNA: TGTGCCAGCAGCCAAGGTAGGGGAAGGAGCAATCAGCCCCAGCATTTT
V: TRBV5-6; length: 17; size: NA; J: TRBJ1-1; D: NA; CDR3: CASSPIGPGKMNTEAFF; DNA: TGTGCCAGCAGCCCTATAGGTCCGGGAAAAATGAACACTGAAGCTTTCTTT
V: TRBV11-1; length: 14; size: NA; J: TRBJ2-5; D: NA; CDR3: CASSYRGRWETQYF; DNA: TGTGCCAGCAGCTACCGGGGCCGGTGGGAGACCCAGTACTTC
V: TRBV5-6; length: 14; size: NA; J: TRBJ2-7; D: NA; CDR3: CASSLRDSSYEQYF; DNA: TGTGCCAGCAGCTTGAGAGACAGTTCCTACGAGCAGTACTTC
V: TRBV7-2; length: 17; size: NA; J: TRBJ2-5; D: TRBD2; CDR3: CASSIKSGRVLQETQYF; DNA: TGTGCCAGCAGCATTAAGAGCGGGAGGGTTTTACAAGAGACCCAGTACTTC
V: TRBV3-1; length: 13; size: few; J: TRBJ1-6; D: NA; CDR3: CASSGERNSPLHF; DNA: TGTGCCAGCAGCGGCGAAAGAAATTCACCCCTCCACTTT
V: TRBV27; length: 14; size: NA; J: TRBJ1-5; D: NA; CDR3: CASSWSSENQPQHF; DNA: TGTGCCAGCAGTTGGTCCTCGGAGAATCAGCCCCAGCATTTT
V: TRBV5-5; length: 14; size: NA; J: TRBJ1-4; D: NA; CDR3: CASSTQGQSEKLFF; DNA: TGTGCCAGCAGCACGCAAGGACAGAGCGAAAAACTGTTTTTT
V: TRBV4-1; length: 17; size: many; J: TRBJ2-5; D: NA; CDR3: CASSQIDLIAVQETQYF; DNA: TGCGCCAGCAGCCAAATAGACCTTATAGCGGTACAAGAGACCCAGTACTTC
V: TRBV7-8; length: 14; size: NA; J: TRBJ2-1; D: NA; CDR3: CAGSLGSHGNEQFF; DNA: TGTGCCGGCAGCTTAGGTTCTCATGGGAATGAGCAGTTCTTC
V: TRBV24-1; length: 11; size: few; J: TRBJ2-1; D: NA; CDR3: CATRDTPIWIF; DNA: TGTGCCACCAGGGACACCCCAATCTGGATCTTC